What follows are 25 T cell receptor beta chains derived from one specimen sequenced in a study of shared clonotypes between healthy human individuals (dated by TCRdb to about 2020). Preparation of the library involved the immunoSEQ multiplex PCR assay. TCRdb holds this immuneACCESS table with in-frame rearrangements only. Some clones are missing; in checked studies, unresolved V genes explain under half, and the rest has no known cause. The sample table shows roughly 2,300,000 clones, and 85% to 95% are seen once. The ten most abundant clones make up 0.37% of the sample. The specimen was naive CD4+ T cells from PBMCs. The cell subset or site tag for this specimen amounts to: CD45RA+ positively selected. The receptors originated from a man between 18 and 35 years old in good health. Some clones in this sample may be carry-over from other donors' samples.

The J gene is TRBJ2-3, the V gene TRBV5-4; 9 bases map to TRBD2. In germline, CDR1 is SGHNT, CDR2 YYREEE (reference sequence). The CDR3 sequence is 15 residues long. The J segment lost 2 bases and the V segment lost 4 bases, leaving 5 bases of the junction unmatched. The CDR3 DNA reads TGTGCCAGCAGCCTAGAGGGACTAGCCACAGATACGCAGTATTTT. The encoded protein is CASSLEGLATDTQYF.

The CDR3 nucleotides are TGCGCCAGCAGCCAAGATGGGAGGGAGGGCTACGAGCAGTACTTC. This sequence encodes CASSQDGREGYEQYF. V usage is TRBV4-3 and J usage is TRBJ2-7, with TRBD2 identical over 7 bases. The CDR3 runs 15 residues. Per the germline V gene, CDR1 is LGHNA and CDR2 is YSLEER. V lost 0 bases to trimming and J lost 3 bases; unmatched junction nucleotides: 5.

For the CDR3, the DNA is TGTGCCAGCAGCCCTACTCCGGGACAGACCTACAATGAGCAGTTCTTC. Encoded protein: CASSPTPGQTYNEQFF. The chain employs TRBV5-4 and TRBJ2-1, with 7 nucleotides matching TRBD1. The CDR3 length is 16 residues. Germline V gene data show CDR1 as SGHNT and CDR2 as YYREEE (reference sequence). J gave up 2 bases and V 4 bases, and 9 bases lay outside the gene matches.

V is TRBV7-9 and J is TRBJ2-5; TRBD2 might be the D (5 bases). The CDR3 has 17 amino acids. Germline assignment: CDR1 SEHNR and CDR2 FQNEAQ (reference sequence). V shed 5 bases and J shed 5 bases, with 24 bases lying between them. The CDR3 DNA is TGTGCCAGCAGCCAGTTTCTCTCAAGGCGGGTGGGCGAGACCCAGTACTTC. Translating gives CASSQFLSRRVGETQYF.

This clone turned up a few times. The V gene is TRBV29-1, the J gene TRBJ1-1; D call uncertain. V was clipped by 4 bases and J by 5 bases, with 14 bases between them. CDR1 SQVTM and CDR2 ANQGSEA come from the germline V gene. The CDR3 length is 13 residues. The CDR3 nucleotides read TGCAGCGTTGTAGTTCTCCCGGGAACTGAAGCTTTCTTT. Translating gives CSVVVLPGTEAFF.

The J gene is TRBJ1-3, the V gene TRBV28; maybe TRBD1 (6 bases). The V and J ends lost 7 bases and 2 bases respectively, with 12 bases between them. This CDR3 has 14 amino acids. The germline V gene encodes CDR1 MDHEN and CDR2 SYDVKM. The CDR3 protein is CASTEGGAGNTIYF. The CDR3 DNA reads TGTGCCAGCACGGAGGGGGGTGCTGGAAACACCATATATTTT.

This rearrangement joins TRBV25-1 to TRBJ2-5; TRBD2 matches at 9 bases. Germline CDR1 reads MGHDK; CDR2 reads SYGVNS. The CDR3 loop spans 14 amino acids. Germline trimming cut 5 bases from V and 5 bases from J; bases unmatched to any gene: 6. The CDR3 DNA sequence: TGTGCCAGCAGTACTAGCGGGCGAGGTGAGACCCAGTACTTC. This codes for CASSTSGRGETQYF.

The CDR3 reads CASSLLRDRGQYF. CDR3 DNA sequence: TGCGCCAGCAGCCTACTCCGGGACAGGGGACAGTATTTT. The rearrangement links TRBV4-1 to TRBJ2-3, with 10 bases identical to TRBD1. Losses at the gene ends were 4 bases for V and 12 bases for J; bases not matched to a gene: 7. Germline loops: CDR1 MGHRA, CDR2 YSYEKL. The CDR3 has 13 amino acids.

CDR3 in DNA: TGTGCCAGCAGCGGACAGGGGTACAATGAGCAGTTCTTC. Amino acid sequence: CASSGQGYNEQFF. The J gene is TRBJ2-1, the V gene TRBV14; 9 bases align to TRBD1. The germline V gene has CDR1 SGHDN and CDR2 FVKESK. This CDR3 has 13 amino acids. V gave up 5 bases and J gave up 4 bases; unmatched junction bases: 0.

The chain joins TRBV9 to TRBJ1-1, with a tentative D call TRBD1 (6 bases). Germline V lookup: CDR1 SGDLS, CDR2 YYNGEE. The CDR3 covers 14 residues. Trimming took off 3 bases at V and 7 bases at J, with 16 bases between the two ends. Here the CDR3 DNA reads TGTGCCAGCAGCGCAGCGAGAGGGGGGAGTGAAGCTTTCTTT. As protein: CASSAARGGSEAFF. Variable domain in full (rest from reference TRBV9 and TRBJ1-1): DSGVTQTPKHLITATGQRVTLRCSPRSGDLSVYWYQQSLDQGLQFLIQYYNGEERAKGNILERFSAQQFPDLHSELNLSSLELGDSALYFCASSAARGGSEAFFGQGTRLTVV.

This clone was found a few times. CDR3 loop: CASSFAVQGYTF. The DNA for the CDR3 is TGTGCCAGCAGTTTTGCCGTACAGGGCTACACCTTC. The rearrangement uses TRBV28 and TRBJ1-2; D is unresolved. The V end was cut by 3 bases, the J end by 8 bases, with 10 bases between. CDR1 is MDHEN, CDR2 SYDVKM, per germline. The CDR3 runs 12 residues.

To note about this clone: At one end, the junction sequence differs from germline, possibly due to a read error. V usage is TRBV6-1 and J usage is TRBJ1-5; possibly TRBD1 for D (5 bases). This CDR3 has 15 amino acids. Germline CDR1 is MNHNS and CDR2 is SASEGT. CDR3 sequence reads: CASSPPAGSTQPQHF. The CDR3 DNA follows: TGTGCCAGCAGTCCCCCCGCAGGGAGCACTCAGCCCCAGCATTTT.

The V call is TRBV6-5, the J call TRBJ1-1; no firm D call. The germline V and J ends were trimmed by 5 bases and 3 bases, with 13 bases remaining between them. CDR3 size: 14 residues. CDR1 and CDR2 from the germline V gene are MNHEY and SVGAGI. The CDR3 loop reads CASSPAGVDTEAFF. The CDR3 DNA is TGTGCCAGCAGTCCGGCTGGGGTTGACACTGAAGCTTTCTTT.

The CDR3 region is CASSIFWSTLRENIQYF. For the CDR3, the DNA is TGTGCCAGTAGTATATTTTGGTCGACACTTCGAGAAAACATTCAGTACTTC. The chain links TRBV19 to TRBJ2-4; the D is unclear. The germline V and J ends were trimmed by 2 bases and 5 bases, with 19 bases remaining between them. This CDR3 comprises 17 residues. Germline CDR1 reads LNHDA; CDR2 reads SQIVND (reference sequence).

This clone was seen a few times. CDR3 sequence: CASRVAGGSVEQFF. The CDR3 DNA reads as TGTGCCAGCCGCGTAGCGGGAGGCTCCGTAGAGCAGTTCTTC. This sequence joins TRBV6-5 and TRBJ2-1, with TRBD2 matching over 10 bases. This CDR3 has 14 residues. V gave up 8 bases and J gave up 10 bases; unmatched junction bases: 11. Germline lookup yields CDR1 MNHEY and CDR2 SVGAGI.

The rearrangement joins TRBV5-1 to TRBJ2-7, with 11 bases that match TRBD2. Trimming at V came to 5 bases and at J to 4 bases, leaving 5 bases not matched to a gene. This CDR3 spans 14 amino acids. CDR1 SGHRS and CDR2 YFSETQ come from the germline V gene. The CDR3 here is CASRGGLAEYEQYF. The CDR3 nucleotides read TGCGCCAGCAGGGGGGGACTAGCGGAATACGAGCAGTACTTC.

The genes are TRBV7-9 and TRBJ1-5, with 9 positions matching TRBD1. Per the germline V gene, CDR1 is SEHNR and CDR2 is FQNEAQ (reference sequence). The CDR3 covers 17 residues. The junction had 10 bases not matched to a gene; V was cut back by 5 bases and J by 2 bases. CDR3 protein: CASSLSAGQGGNQPQHF. The CDR3 DNA sequence: TGTGCCAGCAGCCTCTCCGCGGGACAGGGAGGCAATCAGCCCCAGCATTTT.

This chain connects TRBV5-1 to TRBJ2-1, with 9 positions matching TRBD1. The CDR3 is 15 residues long. CDR1 and CDR2 (germline): SGHRS, YFSETQ. V shed 4 bases and J 4 bases; nucleotides not matched to a gene: 6. The CDR3 nucleotides are TGCGCCAGCAGCCCCGGGACAGGGAGGTACAATGAGCAGTTCTTC. It encodes CASSPGTGRYNEQFF.

This sequence joins TRBV11-3 and TRBJ1-1, with TRBD1 as a possible D gene (6 bases). V was clipped by 1 base and J by 3 bases, with 15 bases between them. This CDR3 comprises 16 residues. The germline V gene encodes CDR1 SGHNT and CDR2 YENEEA. The CDR3 spells CASSLGAGARDTEAFF. CDR3 DNA: TGTGCCAGCAGCTTAGGAGCGGGGGCAAGGGACACTGAAGCTTTCTTT. The full variable domain, its missing parts supplied by reference TRBV11-3 and TRBJ1-1, is EAGVVQSPRYKIIEKKQPVAFWCNPISGHNTLYWYLQNLGQGPELLIRYENEEAVDDSQLPKDRFSAERLKGVDSTLKIQPAELGDSAVYLCASSLGAGARDTEAFFGQGTRLTVV.

The rearrangement joins TRBV30 to TRBJ2-7; no clear D. Trimming pared 0 bases from V and 9 bases from J, leaving 15 bases between. The germline V gene has CDR1 GTSNPN and CDR2 SVGIG (reference sequence). The CDR3 is 13 residues long. CDR3 region: CAWSVLGTSRQYF. In nucleotides, the CDR3 is TGTGCCTGGAGTGTACTGGGTACTTCACGGCAGTACTTC.

The CDR3 nucleotides are TGTGCCAGCAGGTTCCCTAACTATGGCTACACCTTC. Amino acid sequence: CASRFPNYGYTF. The gene calls are TRBV6-1 and TRBJ1-2; D gene uncertain. CDR3 length: 12 amino acids. Germline lookup yields CDR1 MNHNS and CDR2 SASEGT. Between the trimmed V and J ends, which lost 6 bases and 0 bases, there was a span of 5 bases.

The sample holds one count of this clone. The chain recombines TRBV27 with TRBJ2-5; 8 bases are shared with TRBD2. The CDR3 loop spans 15 amino acids. V was clipped by 4 bases and J by 5 bases; unmatched bases: 9. Germline V gene lookup returns CDR1 MNHEY and CDR2 SMNVEV (reference sequence). DNA for the CDR3: TGTGCCAGCAGTTCCGGGACTAGGACAACGGAGACCCAGTACTTC. Residues: CASSSGTRTTETQYF.

The chain uses TRBV23-1 and TRBJ1-5, with D possibly being TRBD1 (5 bases). TRBV23-1 is given ORF status, its function remaining uncertain. The CDR3 extends over 16 amino acids. Trimming removed 10 bases at V and 5 bases at J, with 24 bases between. The CDR3, as DNA: TGCGCCATCTCTCCCCAACAAGACAGACCCCATCAGCCCCAGCATTTT. Residues: CAISPQQDRPHQPQHF.

V gene TRBV5-1 combines with J gene TRBJ2-6; TRBD1 matches at 9 bases. CDR3 length: 17 amino acids. The V segment lost 4 bases and the J segment 0 bases; nucleotides outside the gene matches: 5. The germline V gene encodes CDR1 SGHRS and CDR2 YFSETQ. This CDR3 is CASSTQGAVSGANVLTF. The DNA for the CDR3 is TGCGCCAGCAGCACACAGGGGGCCGTCTCTGGGGCCAACGTCCTGACTTTC.

The CDR3 loop is CASSLTTALNTEAFF. As DNA, the CDR3 is TGCGCCAGCAGCCTGACGACAGCCTTGAACACTGAAGCTTTCTTT. The chain uses TRBV5-1 and TRBJ1-1; weak D call: TRBD1 (5 bases). The germline V and J ends were trimmed by 4 bases and 0 bases, with 13 bases remaining between them. The length of the CDR3 is 15 residues. Germline values: CDR1 SGHRS, CDR2 YFSETQ.